Described below is a single T cell receptor (beta chain) sequence and its context. What it recognizes is unknown. This table comes from immunoSEQ multiplex PCR, and its TCRdb copy is limited to in-frame clones, with some not included. The table has 900,000 to 1,200,000 clones, around 78% seen once. This entry belongs to a study of shared clonotypes between healthy human individuals. Study results and caveats: Since donors were few, the genetic and exposure-history diversity represented was limited. Generation of non-shared clonotypes was less probable than generation of clonotypes shared by all four donors.

V lost 4 bases to trimming and J lost 2 bases, with 12 bases between them. Germline CDR1 reads MDHEN; CDR2 reads SYDVKM. CDR3 size: 15 residues. Sequenced: memory CD4+ T cells from PBMCs. Subset here: CD45RA-negative fraction. V is TRBV28 and J is TRBJ1-5, with D hard to call. This clonotype was sampled from a man between 18 and 35 years old in good health. Some clones in this sample may be carry-over from other donors' samples. CDR3 bases: TGTGCCAGCAGTTCCTCGGGCCGGCGCAATCAGCCCCAGCATTTT. Residues: CASSSSGRRNQPQHF.